This T cell receptor beta chain was sequenced in a study of T cells in Graves' hyperthyroidism and ophthalmopathy. General study results and limits: Most clonotypes expanded in thyroid above 0.001 were likewise present in blood.

There are a few counts of this clonotype. Its antigen remains unidentified. Germline CDR1 is SEHNR and CDR2 is FQNEAQ (reference sequence). This CDR3 is built from 15 residues. V lost 5 bases to trimming and J lost 5 bases; unmatched junction nucleotides: 7. RNA transcripts gave rise to amplified TCR beta CDR3 regions. The primer set for the first-round RT-PCR of the TCR CDR3 was HTBI. Via MiXCR, TCRdb re-called the multiplex PCR reads, giving one row per CDR3 protein. The data contain some 350,000 distinct CDR3 sequences, 20% to 25% of them singletons. Sequencing was carried out using blood. The origin of this receptor is a man in his forties or fifties with Graves' hyperthyroidism. The V gene is TRBV7-9, the J gene TRBJ2-1; 9 bases are shared with TRBD1. The CDR3 sequence: CASSRPGTGNNEQFF. The CDR3 bases are TGTGCCAGCAGCCGACCCGGGACAGGGAACAATGAGCAGTTCTTC.